The 9 T cell receptor beta chains in this list originate from one sample, sequenced in a study of blood T cell repertoires in COVID-19. This table comes from immunoSEQ multiplex PCR, and its TCRdb copy is limited to in-frame clones, with some not included. The sample carries some 150,000 clones, 88% recorded once. The sequenced material came from peripheral blood. These receptor sequences come from a human donor in a cohort sampled during active COVID-19.

The rearrangement joins TRBV5-1 to TRBJ2-5; TRBD1 aligns across 7 bases. Trimming removed 5 bases from V and 2 bases from J; junction bases left unmatched: 6. CDR3 length: 14 residues. Germline V gene sequence: CDR1 SGHRS, CDR2 YFSETQ. The CDR3 loop is CASSFGTVQETQYF. Written as DNA, the CDR3 is TGCGCCAGCAGTTTCGGGACAGTACAAGAGACCCAGTACTTC.

The genes are TRBV6-2 or TRBV6-3 and TRBJ2-7, with 7 bases matching TRBD1. The ends lost 3 bases at V and 3 bases at J; junction bases unmatched: 5. The CDR3 totals 14 residues. Germline CDR1 and CDR2: MNHEY and SVGEGT. CDR3: CASSYTGAFYEQYF. The CDR3 DNA is TGTGCCAGCAGTTATACAGGGGCATTCTACGAGCAGTACTTC.

In its sample, this clone was seen once. The chain uses TRBV5-4 and TRBJ1-2; 7 bases are shared with TRBD1. V trimming: 4 bases; J trimming: 4 bases; junction bases outside the gene matches: 7. The CDR3 has 14 amino acids. Per the germline V gene, CDR1 is SGHNT and CDR2 is YYREEE (reference sequence). Written as DNA, the CDR3 is TGTGCCAGCAGCCTAAAGGGACAGCGCTATGGCTACACCTTC. Translated, it gives CASSLKGQRYGYTF.

The gene calls are TRBV4-1 and TRBJ2-1; D gene uncertain. This CDR3 has 11 amino acids. V was trimmed by 1 base and J by 10 bases, leaving 5 bases between them. Per germline, CDR1 MGHRA and CDR2 YSYEKL. Here the CDR3 DNA reads TGCGCCAGCAGCCAAGGGCCCGAGCAGTTCTTC. Translated, it gives CASSQGPEQFF.

The chain uses TRBV4-2 and TRBJ2-6, with 8 bases matching TRBD2. Unmatched junction bases numbered 13, after V lost 4 bases and J lost 2 bases. This CDR3 is built from 19 residues. Germline CDR1 is LGHNA and CDR2 is YNFKEQ. This chain's CDR3 is CASSPLAAGRATGANVLTF. The CDR3 DNA sequence: TGTGCCAGCAGCCCCTTAGCAGCCGGGAGGGCGACTGGGGCCAACGTCCTGACTTTC.

The chain recombines TRBV28 with TRBJ2-5; 8 nucleotides align to TRBD1. The CDR3 runs to 16 residues. The germline CDR1 and CDR2 sequences are MDHEN and SYDVKM. V lost 9 bases, J lost 0 bases, and 12 bases stayed unmatched. CDR3 sequence (DNA): TGTGCCAGTCACCCCGTGGGGACAGGAAACCAAGAGACCCAGTACTTC. Protein sequence: CASHPVGTGNQETQYF. Full variable domain (rest looked up from reference TRBV28 and TRBJ2-5): DVKVTQSSRYLVKRTGEKVFLECVQDMDHENMFWYRQDPGLGLRLIYFSYDVKMKEKGDIPEGYSVSREKKERFSLILESASTNQTSMYLCASHPVGTGNQETQYFGPGTRLLVL.

As concerns this clone: Relative to the germline gene, one junction end is altered; a read error may explain this. The chain has TRBV6-5 and TRBJ2-5, with 12 nucleotides matching TRBD2. CDR1 is MNHEY, CDR2 SVGAGI, per germline. The CDR3 has 15 amino acids. CDR3 sequence (DNA): TGTGCCAGCAGTTACTCCTCGGGACTAGCGGGTCCTCTGAACTTC. Protein: CASSYSSGLAGPLNF.

This chain links TRBV6-5 with TRBJ2-2, with 8 bases fitting TRBD2. There are 15 residues in the CDR3. Germline trimming cut 0 bases from V and 6 bases from J; bases unmatched to any gene: 3. The V gene's germline CDR1 is MNHEY and CDR2 SVGAGI. The CDR3 DNA reads TGTGCCAGCAGTTACTCCAGCGGGAGTGCCGGGGAGCTGTTTTTT. Its translation is CASSYSSGSAGELFF.

This clone was seen once. Mismatch with germline at one junction end may stem from a read error. The rearrangement links TRBV7-7 to TRBJ2-3, with 9 bases aligning to TRBD2. Germline V gives CDR1 SSHAT, CDR2 FNYEAQ (reference sequence). This CDR3 spans 16 amino acids. The CDR3 protein is CASSPRLADTTDTQYF. In DNA form, the CDR3 reads TGTGCTAGCAGCCCAAGACTAGCGGATACCACAGATACGCAGTATTTT.